The 10 T cell receptor beta chains reported below all come from one sample, sequenced in a study of T cell responses to AZD1222 COVID-19 vaccine. The assay was immunoSEQ multiplex PCR, and TCRdb's table has in-frame clones only and misses some. Of over 150,000 clones listed, 90% to 95% are singletons. The source material was peripheral blood, sampled 28 days after the second dose of the MenACWY control vaccine. These receptors all come from an adult who received the MenACWY meningococcal vaccine as a control.

The chain joins TRBV3-1 (or the pseudogene TRBV3-2) to TRBJ2-1; maybe TRBD2 (5 bases). The germline CDR1 and CDR2 sequences are LGHDT and YNNKEL (reference sequence). The CDR3 consists of 12 residues. Trimming removed 7 bases at V and 9 bases at J, with 13 bases between. The CDR3 nucleotides read TGTGCCAGCACCTCCATAGGGAGTGAGCAGTTCTTC. It codes for CASTSIGSEQFF.

V and J are TRBV29-1 and TRBJ2-5; D is ambiguous. CDR1 and CDR2 (germline): SQVTM, ANQGSEA. Trimming removed 5 bases from V and 0 bases from J, with 13 bases in between. The CDR3 length is 14 residues. The CDR3 nucleotides are TGCAGCGTTTTGAAGTTGGGGAACCAAGAGACCCAGTACTTC. It encodes CSVLKLGNQETQYF.

The V call is TRBV27, the J call TRBJ2-3; no definite D call. The CDR3 covers 13 residues. Germline V CDR1 and CDR2: MNHEY, SMNVEV (reference sequence). V shed 0 bases and J shed 1 base, with 2 bases lying between them. This chain's CDR3 is CASSLSGTDTQYF. The CDR3 DNA sequence: TGTGCCAGCAGTTTATCCGGCACAGATACGCAGTATTTT.

This sequence joins TRBV19 and TRBJ2-7; D unresolved. Trimming shortened V by 7 bases and J by 2 bases, and 15 bases separated the two germline ends. Germline-derived CDR1 and CDR2 are LNHDA and SQIVND (reference sequence). The CDR3 totals 14 residues. The CDR3 reads CASKRSVPPYEQYF. For the CDR3, the DNA is TGTGCCAGTAAGAGGTCAGTCCCTCCCTACGAGCAGTACTTC.

The DNA for the CDR3 is TGTGCCAGCTTGCGGACAGCCTACGAGCAGTACTTC. It is translated as CASLRTAYEQYF. The gene calls are TRBV5-4 and TRBJ2-7; tentatively, D is TRBD1 (6 bases). Trimming took off 7 bases at V and 2 bases at J, with 10 bases between the two ends. CDR3 size: 12 residues. Germline loops: CDR1 SGHNT, CDR2 YYREEE (reference sequence).

This clone was recorded once. CDR3 loop: CASSRENEKLFF. DNA of the CDR3: TGTGCCAGCAGTCGGGAAAATGAAAAACTGTTTTTT. The rearrangement uses TRBV5-4 and TRBJ1-4; D is unclear. The CDR3 consists of 12 residues. CDR1 and CDR2 from the germline V gene are SGHNT and YYREEE (reference sequence). Trimming took 5 bases from V and 5 from J, leaving 7 bases between them.

V usage is TRBV7-8 and J usage is TRBJ1-5; D is unresolved. The germline gives CDR1 SGHVS, CDR2 FQNEAQ. V was pared by 3 bases and J by 11 bases, with 17 bases between. The CDR3 is made up of 14 amino acids. The CDR3 here is CASSLYDSSRSQHF. CDR3 bases: TGTGCCAGCAGCTTGTACGATTCCTCACGGTCCCAGCATTTT.

This clone occurred once. The chain employs TRBV18 and TRBJ2-3; tentative D call: TRBD1 (6 bases). The CDR3 contains 14 residues. V lost 8 bases and J 6 bases, leaving 18 bases between the germline ends. Per germline, CDR1 KGHSH and CDR2 LQKENI. CDR3 DNA sequence: TGTGCCAGCGGGGGCGAAGCCCTCTCGGATACGCAGTATTTT. Its translation: CASGGEALSDTQYF.

J is TRBJ1-1 and V is TRBV28; D is perhaps TRBD1 (5 bases). Trimming took 3 bases from V and 4 from J, leaving 15 bases between them. Per germline, CDR1 MDHEN and CDR2 SYDVKM. This CDR3 contains 15 residues. CDR3: CASSFPTGSSTEAFF. CDR3 nucleotides: TGTGCCAGCAGTTTCCCCACAGGATCTAGCACTGAAGCTTTCTTT.

V usage is TRBV3-1 (or the pseudogene TRBV3-2) and J usage is TRBJ1-4; TRBD1 aligns across 10 bases. V gave up 0 bases and J gave up 4 bases; unmatched junction bases: 8. Germline CDR1 reads LGHDT; CDR2 reads YNNKEL (reference sequence). This CDR3 comprises 18 residues. In DNA, the CDR3 is TGTGCCAGCAGCCAAGAAGGAAGGACAGGGGGGTATAATGAAAAACTGTTTTTT. Translating it yields CASSQEGRTGGYNEKLFF.